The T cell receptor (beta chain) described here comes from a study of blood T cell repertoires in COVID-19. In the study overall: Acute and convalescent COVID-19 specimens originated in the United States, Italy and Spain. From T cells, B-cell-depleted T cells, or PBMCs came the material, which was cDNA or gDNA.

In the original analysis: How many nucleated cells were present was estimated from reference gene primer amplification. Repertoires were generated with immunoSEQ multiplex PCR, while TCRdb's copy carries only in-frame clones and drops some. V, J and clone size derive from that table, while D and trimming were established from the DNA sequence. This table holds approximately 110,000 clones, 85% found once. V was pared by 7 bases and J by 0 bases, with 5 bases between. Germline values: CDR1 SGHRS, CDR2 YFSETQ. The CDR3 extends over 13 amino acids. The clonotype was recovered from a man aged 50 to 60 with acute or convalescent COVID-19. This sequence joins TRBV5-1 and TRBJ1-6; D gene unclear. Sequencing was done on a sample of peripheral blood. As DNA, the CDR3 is TGCGCCAGCCGGGACTCCTATAATTCACCCCTCCACTTT. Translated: CASRDSYNSPLHF.